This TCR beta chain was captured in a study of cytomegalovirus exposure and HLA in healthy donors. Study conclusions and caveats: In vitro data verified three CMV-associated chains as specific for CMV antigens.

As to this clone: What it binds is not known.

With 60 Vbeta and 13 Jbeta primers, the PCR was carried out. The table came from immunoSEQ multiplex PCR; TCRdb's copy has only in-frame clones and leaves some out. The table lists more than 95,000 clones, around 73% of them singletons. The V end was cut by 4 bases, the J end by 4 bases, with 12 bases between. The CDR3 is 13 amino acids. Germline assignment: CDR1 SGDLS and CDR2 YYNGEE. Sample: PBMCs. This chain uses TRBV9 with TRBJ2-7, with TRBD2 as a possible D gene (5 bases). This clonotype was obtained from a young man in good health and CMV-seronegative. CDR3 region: CASSPNAGYEQYF. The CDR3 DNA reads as TGTGCCAGCAGCCCCAACGCGGGTTACGAGCAGTACTTC. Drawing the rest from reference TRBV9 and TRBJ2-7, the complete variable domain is DSGVTQTPKHLITATGQRVTLRCSPRSGDLSVYWYQQSLDQGLQFLIQYYNGEERAKGNILERFSAQQFPDLHSELNLSSLELGDSALYFCASSPNAGYEQYFGPGTRLTVT.